The clone carrying this T cell receptor beta chain was seen only a few times. What it binds is not known. J gave up 0 bases and V 1 base, and 5 bases lay outside the gene matches. CDR1 is SQVTM, CDR2 ANQGSEA, per germline. The CDR3 consists of 15 residues. The entry originates in a study of shared clonotypes between healthy human individuals. Study results and caveats: Between four donors, naive CD4 clonotypes were shared at a level of approximately 5%. Sampling was confined to blood; repertoires within tissues likely differ.

Only in-frame clones appear in the TCRdb table, and some are missing; sequencing was by immunoSEQ multiplex PCR. The repertoire holds over 800,000 clones, with 90% to 95% as singletons. Naive CD8 cells lacked CD45RO and underwent positive selection for CCR7, leaving out terminally differentiated effector memory CD45RA+ cells. This clonotype was sampled from a man aged 25 to 40 in good health. Sample: naive CD8+ T cells sorted from blood. The J gene is TRBJ2-7, the V gene TRBV29-1; 8 bases fit TRBD2. CDR3 coding DNA: TGCAGCGTTGAAGGGGGGAGCGGGAGCTCCTACGAGCAGTACTTC. This translates into CSVEGGSGSSYEQYF.